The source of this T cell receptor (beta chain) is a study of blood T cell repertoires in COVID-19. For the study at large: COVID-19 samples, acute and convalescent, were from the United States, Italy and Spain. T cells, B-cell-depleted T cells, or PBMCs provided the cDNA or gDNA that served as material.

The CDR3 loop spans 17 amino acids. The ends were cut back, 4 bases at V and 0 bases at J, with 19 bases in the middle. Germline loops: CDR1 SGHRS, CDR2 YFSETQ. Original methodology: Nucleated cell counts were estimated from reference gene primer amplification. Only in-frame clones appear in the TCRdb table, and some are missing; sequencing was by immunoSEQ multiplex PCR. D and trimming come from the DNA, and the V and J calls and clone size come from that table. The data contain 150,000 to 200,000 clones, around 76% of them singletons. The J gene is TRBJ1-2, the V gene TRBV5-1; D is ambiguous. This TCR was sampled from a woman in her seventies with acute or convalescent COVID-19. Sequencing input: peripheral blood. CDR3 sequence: CASSHSVGRRANYGYTF. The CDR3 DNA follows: TGCGCCAGCAGCCACTCCGTGGGGAGGCGAGCTAACTATGGCTACACCTTC.